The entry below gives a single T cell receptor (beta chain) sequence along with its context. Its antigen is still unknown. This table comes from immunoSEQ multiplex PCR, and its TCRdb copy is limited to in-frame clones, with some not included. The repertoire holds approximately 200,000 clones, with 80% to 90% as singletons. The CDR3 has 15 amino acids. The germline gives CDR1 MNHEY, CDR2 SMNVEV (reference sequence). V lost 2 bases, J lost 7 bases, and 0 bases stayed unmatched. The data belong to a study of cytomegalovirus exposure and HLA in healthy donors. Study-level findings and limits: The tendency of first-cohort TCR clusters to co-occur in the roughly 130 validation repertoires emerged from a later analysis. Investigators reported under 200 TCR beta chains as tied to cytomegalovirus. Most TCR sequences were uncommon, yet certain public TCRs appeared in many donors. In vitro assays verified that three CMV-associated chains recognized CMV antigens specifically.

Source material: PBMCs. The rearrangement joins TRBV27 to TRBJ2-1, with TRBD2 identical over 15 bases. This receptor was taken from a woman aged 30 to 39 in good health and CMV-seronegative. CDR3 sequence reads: CASSLGTSGGNEQFF. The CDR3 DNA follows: TGTGCCAGCAGTTTAGGGACTAGCGGGGGGAATGAGCAGTTCTTC.